This T cell receptor (beta chain) was captured in a study of T cells in women clearing cervical HPV infection. Study summary: Case blood was drawn when the lesion was first found; control blood after infection became undetectable. Cases' blood sampling followed lesion detection by median approximately 140 days (90 to 200). The study's findings and limits: Timing of associations relative to infection is unclear; T-cell subsets were not isolated.

Sequencing was performed with immunoSEQ multiplex PCR; in TCRdb, only in-frame clones are kept and a portion is missing. The repertoire shows 46,000 or so clones; the top ten hold less than 40%. CDR3 length: 17 residues. V lost 1 base, J lost 0 bases, and 16 bases lay in between. In germline, CDR1 is GTSNPN, CDR2 SVGIG (reference sequence). As concerns this clone: Its antigen remains unidentified. The CDR3 goes on 3 residues after the read ends, and that part is filled in from the germline J gene.

The V gene is TRBV30, the J gene TRBJ1-5; a possible D gene is TRBD1 (5 bases). This sequence was found in a woman aged 18 to 69 with a cervical HPV16 infection that either progressed to CIN3+ or cleared (not recorded which). Material for sequencing was blood buffy coat. The sequenced CDR3 bases are TGTGCCTGGAGTGGAGGAACAGGCCTTTATAGCAATCAGCCC. It codes for CAWSGGTGLYSNQP. The entire CDR3 reads CAWSGGTGLYSNQPQHF.